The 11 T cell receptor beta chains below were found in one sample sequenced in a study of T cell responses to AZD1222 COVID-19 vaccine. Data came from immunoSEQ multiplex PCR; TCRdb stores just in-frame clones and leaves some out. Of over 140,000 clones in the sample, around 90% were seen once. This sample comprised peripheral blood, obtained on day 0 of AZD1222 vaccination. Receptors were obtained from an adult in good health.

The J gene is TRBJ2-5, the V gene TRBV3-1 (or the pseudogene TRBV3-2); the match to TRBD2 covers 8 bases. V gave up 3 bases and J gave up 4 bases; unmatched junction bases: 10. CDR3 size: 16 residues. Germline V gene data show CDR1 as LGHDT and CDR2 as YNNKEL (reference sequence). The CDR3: CASSQKTGLERETQYF. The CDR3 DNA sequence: TGTGCCAGCAGCCAGAAAACGGGACTAGAGAGAGAGACCCAGTACTTC.

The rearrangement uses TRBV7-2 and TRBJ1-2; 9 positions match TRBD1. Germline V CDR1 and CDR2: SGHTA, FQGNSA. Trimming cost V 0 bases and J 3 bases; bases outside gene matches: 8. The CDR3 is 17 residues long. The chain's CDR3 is CASSLAFRTGVDYGYTF. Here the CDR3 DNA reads TGTGCCAGCAGCTTAGCGTTCAGGACAGGGGTTGACTATGGCTACACCTTC.

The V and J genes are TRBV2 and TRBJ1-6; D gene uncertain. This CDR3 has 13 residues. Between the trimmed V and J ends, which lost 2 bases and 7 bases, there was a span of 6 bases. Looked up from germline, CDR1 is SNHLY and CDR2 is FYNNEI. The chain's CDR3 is CASSERENSPLHF. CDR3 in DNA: TGTGCCAGCAGTGAACGTGAGAATTCACCCCTCCACTTT. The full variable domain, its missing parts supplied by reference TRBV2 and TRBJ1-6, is EPEVTQTPSHQVTQMGQEVILRCVPISNHLYFYWYRQILGQKVEFLVSFYNNEISEKSEIFDDQFSVERPDGSNFTLKIRSTKLEDSAMYFCASSERENSPLHFGNGTRLTVT.

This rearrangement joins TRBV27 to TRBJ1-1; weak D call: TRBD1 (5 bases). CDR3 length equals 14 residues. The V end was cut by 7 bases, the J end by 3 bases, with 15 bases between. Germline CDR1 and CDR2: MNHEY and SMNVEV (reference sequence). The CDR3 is CASTPGGRDTEAFF. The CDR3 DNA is TGTGCCAGCACTCCGGGGGGACGAGACACTGAAGCTTTCTTT.

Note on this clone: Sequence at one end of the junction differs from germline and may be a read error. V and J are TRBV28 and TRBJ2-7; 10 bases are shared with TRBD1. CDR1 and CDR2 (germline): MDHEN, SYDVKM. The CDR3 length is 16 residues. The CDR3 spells CVSSLSGTGASYEQYF. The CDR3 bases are TGTGTCAGCAGTTTATCCGGGACAGGGGCCTCCTACGAGCAGTACTTC. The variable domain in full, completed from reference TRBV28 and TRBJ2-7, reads DVKVTQSSRYLVKRTGEKVFLECVQDMDHENMFWYRQDPGLGLRLIYFSYDVKMKEKGDIPEGYSVSREKKERFSLILESASTNQTSMYLCVSSLSGTGASYEQYFGPGTRLTVT.

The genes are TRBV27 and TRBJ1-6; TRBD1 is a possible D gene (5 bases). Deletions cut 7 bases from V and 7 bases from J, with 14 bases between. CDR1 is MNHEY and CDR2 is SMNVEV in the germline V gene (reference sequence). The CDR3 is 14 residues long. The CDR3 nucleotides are TGTGCCAGCATGAGTGGGGCCTGGAATTCACCCCTCCACTTT. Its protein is CASMSGAWNSPLHF.

CDR3 sequence (DNA): TGTGCCAGCAGTTACAAGACGACAGGGTTTAACACTGAAGCTTTCTTT. Its translation is CASSYKTTGFNTEAFF. The gene calls are TRBV6-5 and TRBJ1-1, with 7 bases that match TRBD1. The CDR3 has 16 amino acids. With V trimmed by 2 bases and J by 2 bases, 8 bases remained unmatched. CDR1 MNHEY and CDR2 SVGAGI come from the germline V gene.

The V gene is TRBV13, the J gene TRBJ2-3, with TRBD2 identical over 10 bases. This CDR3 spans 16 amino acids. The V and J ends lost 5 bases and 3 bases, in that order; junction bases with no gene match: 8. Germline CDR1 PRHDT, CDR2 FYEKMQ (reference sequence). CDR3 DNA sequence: TGTGCCAGCAGCCGTAAGACTAGCGGGTTGACAGATACGCAGTATTTT. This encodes CASSRKTSGLTDTQYF.

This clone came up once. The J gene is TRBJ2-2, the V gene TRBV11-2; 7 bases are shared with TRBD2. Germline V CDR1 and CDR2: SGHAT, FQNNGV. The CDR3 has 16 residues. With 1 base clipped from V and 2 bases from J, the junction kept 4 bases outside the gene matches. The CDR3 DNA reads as TGTGCCAGCAGCTTAGGCCTAGCGGCAAACACCGGGGAGCTGTTTTTT. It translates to CASSLGLAANTGELFF.

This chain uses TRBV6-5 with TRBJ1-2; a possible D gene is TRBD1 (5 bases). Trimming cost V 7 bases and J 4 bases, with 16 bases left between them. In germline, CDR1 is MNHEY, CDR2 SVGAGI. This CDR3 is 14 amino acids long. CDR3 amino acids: CASTWDPSSYGYTF. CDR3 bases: TGTGCCAGCACCTGGGACCCCAGCTCCTATGGCTACACCTTC.

The CDR3 coding sequence is TGTGCCAGCAGTGAGAGGAGACAGGGGGCTACCAAGAAAGAGACCCAGTACTTC. It encodes CASSERRQGATKKETQYF. The chain joins TRBV6-1 to TRBJ2-5; 10 positions agree with TRBD1. This CDR3 has 18 amino acids. Unmatched junction bases numbered 13, after V lost 3 bases and J lost 3 bases. From germline, CDR1 is MNHNS and CDR2 SASEGT.